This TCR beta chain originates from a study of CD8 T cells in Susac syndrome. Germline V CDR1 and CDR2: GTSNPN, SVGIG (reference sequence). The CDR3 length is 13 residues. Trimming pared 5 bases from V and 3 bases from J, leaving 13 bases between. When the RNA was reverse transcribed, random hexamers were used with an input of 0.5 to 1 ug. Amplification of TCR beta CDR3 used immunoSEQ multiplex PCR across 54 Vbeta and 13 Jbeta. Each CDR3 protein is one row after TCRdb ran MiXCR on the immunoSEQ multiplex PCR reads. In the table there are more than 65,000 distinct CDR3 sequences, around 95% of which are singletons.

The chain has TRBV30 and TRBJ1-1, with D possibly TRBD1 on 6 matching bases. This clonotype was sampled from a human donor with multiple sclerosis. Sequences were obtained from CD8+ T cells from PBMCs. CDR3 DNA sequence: TGTGCCTGGGGACAGATCGTGCACACTGAAGCTTTCTTT. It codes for CAWGQIVHTEAFF.